This T cell receptor (beta chain) was captured by sequencing in a study of blood T cell repertoires in COVID-19 (dated by TCRdb to about 2020). Concerning the study at large: Collaborator samples came from the United States, Italy and Spain and covered acute and convalescent phases of COVID-19. The material from the prospective study consisted of cDNA or gDNA derived from T cells, B-cell-depleted T cells, or PBMCs. Deeply sampled blood TCRbeta repertoires from subjects exposed to, actively infected with, or recovered from COVID-19 were included in the dataset. A freely available public database, intended as a resource for researchers studying the immune response to SARS-CoV-2, is where the repertoires were released. Samples were obtained from the ongoing ImmuneRACE study (first 160 participants) and from some 1,300 subjects provided by 6 global collaborators. A de-identified subject ID, COVID-19 status, age in years and sex were almost always included in the sample metadata. HLA class I and class II types, where available, came from metadata supplied by the sample provider rather than from assay-based typing. Summary of the overall study and its limitations: How much clinical and demographic metadata was included differed by source and by participant, and the metadata was provided uncurated.

On this clone itself: Its antigen target is currently unknown. Base qualities are missing; no much larger clone stands one base away.

TCRbeta CDR3 regions were amplified from genomic DNA using the immunoSEQ Assay, a bias-controlled multiplex PCR. The original methods were these. Nucleated cell counts per sample were estimated from amplification of reference gene primers within the assay. To quantify the absolute abundance of each unique TCRbeta CDR3 rearrangement, sequence reads were collapsed and filtered. For each sample, productive Simpson clonality was calculated as the square root of Simpson's diversity index over productive rearrangements. TCRdb carries this immuneACCESS record with in-frame sequences only. Its versions omit some clonotypes, under half of them owing to an unresolved V gene in the studies checked, with the rest unexplained. The V and J calls and the clone size are those of that table, but D and trimming were determined from the DNA. Counted in this sample were over 200,000 clones; under 90% of them appeared once. 3.5% to 4% of the sample is held by the ten biggest clonotypes.

Enrolling through a virtual design, the prospective study's participants ranged in age from roughly 18 to 100 years and lived across 20 to 25 United States geographic areas. Cohort assignment in the prospective study relied on participant-reported clinical history from a screening survey and a study questionnaire. Each participant in the prospective study had whole blood, serum and a nasopharyngeal or oropharyngeal swab collected by mobile phlebotomists. Additional blood draws and questionnaires over an approximately two-month period could optionally be provided by prospective study participants. Prospective study blood samples were shipped either frozen or at room temperature before DNA extraction. Sequencing input: PBMCs or T cells enriched from blood (not recorded which). This TCR derives from a woman in her 30s with acute COVID-19.

The CDR3 is CASSLTTSGGASETQYF. The sequenced DNA is TGTGCCAGCAGCCTTACGACTAGCGGGGGGGCTTCAGAGACCCAGTACTTC. Recombination linked TRBV7-9 to TRBJ2-5; 14 junctional bases match TRBD2. Spanning cysteine to phenylalanine, the CDR3 consists of 17 amino acids. Solely the CDR3 DNA is kept, with 51 bases framed from the first base. V is pruned by 5 bases and J by 4 bases, leaving 9 bases of the junction without a gene match. The germline V gene encodes CDR1 SEHNR and CDR2 FQNEAQ (reference sequence).